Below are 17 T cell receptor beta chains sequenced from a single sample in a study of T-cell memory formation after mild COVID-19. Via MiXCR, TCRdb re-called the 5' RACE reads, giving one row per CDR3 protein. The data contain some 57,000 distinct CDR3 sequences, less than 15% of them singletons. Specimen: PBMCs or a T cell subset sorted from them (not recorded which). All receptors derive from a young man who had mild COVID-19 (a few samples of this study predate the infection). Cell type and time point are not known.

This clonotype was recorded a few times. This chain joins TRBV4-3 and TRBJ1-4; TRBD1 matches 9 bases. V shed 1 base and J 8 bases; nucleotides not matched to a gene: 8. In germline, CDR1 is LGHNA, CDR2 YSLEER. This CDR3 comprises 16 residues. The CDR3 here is CASSQGVGQGSEKLFF. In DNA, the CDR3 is TGCGCCAGCAGCCAAGGTGTGGGACAGGGAAGCGAAAAACTGTTTTTT.

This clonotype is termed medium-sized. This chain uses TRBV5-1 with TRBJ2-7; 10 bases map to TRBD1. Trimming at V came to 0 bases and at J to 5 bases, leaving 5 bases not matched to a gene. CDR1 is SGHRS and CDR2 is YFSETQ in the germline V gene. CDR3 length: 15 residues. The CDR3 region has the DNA TGCGCCAGCAGCTTGGAGGGACAGGGGAGTGACGAGCAGTACTTC. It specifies CASSLEGQGSDEQYF.

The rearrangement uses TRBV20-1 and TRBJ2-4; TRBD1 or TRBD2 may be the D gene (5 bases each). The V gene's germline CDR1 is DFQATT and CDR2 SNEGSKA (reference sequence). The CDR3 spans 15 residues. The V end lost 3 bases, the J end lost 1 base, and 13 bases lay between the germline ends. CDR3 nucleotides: TGCAGTGCTAGTCGGGGTGGGGGTGCCAAAAACATTCAGTACTTC. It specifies CSASRGGGAKNIQYF.

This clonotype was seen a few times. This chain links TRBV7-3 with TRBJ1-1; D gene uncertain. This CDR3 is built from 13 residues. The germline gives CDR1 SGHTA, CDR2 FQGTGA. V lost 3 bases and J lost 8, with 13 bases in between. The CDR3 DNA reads TGTGCCAGCAGCTTTGGGTTTGGGTTAGAAGCTTTCTTT. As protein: CASSFGFGLEAFF.

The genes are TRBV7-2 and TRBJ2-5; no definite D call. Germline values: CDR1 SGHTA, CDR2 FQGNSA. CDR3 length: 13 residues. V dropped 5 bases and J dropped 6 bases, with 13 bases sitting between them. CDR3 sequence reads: CASSPDTDKTQYF. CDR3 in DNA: TGTGCCAGCAGCCCCGACACGGATAAGACCCAGTACTTC.

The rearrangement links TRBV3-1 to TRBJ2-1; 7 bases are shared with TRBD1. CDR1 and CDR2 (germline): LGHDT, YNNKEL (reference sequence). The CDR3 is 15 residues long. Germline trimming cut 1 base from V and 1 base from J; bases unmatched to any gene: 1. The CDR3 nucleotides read TGTGCCAGCAGCCAAGGGACAGGATCCTACAATGAGCAGTTCTTC. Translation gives CASSQGTGSYNEQFF.

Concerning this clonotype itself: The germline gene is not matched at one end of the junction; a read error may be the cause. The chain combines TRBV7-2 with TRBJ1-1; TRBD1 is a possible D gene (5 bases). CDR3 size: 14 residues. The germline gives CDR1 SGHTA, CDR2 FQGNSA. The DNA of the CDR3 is TGTCCCAGCAGCCCTACGACAGTGAACACTGAAGCTTTCTTT. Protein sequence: CPSSPTTVNTEAFF.

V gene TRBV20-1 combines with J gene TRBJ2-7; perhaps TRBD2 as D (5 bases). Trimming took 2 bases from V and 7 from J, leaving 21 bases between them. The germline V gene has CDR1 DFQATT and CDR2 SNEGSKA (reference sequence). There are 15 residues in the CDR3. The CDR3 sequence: CSARWFGSTGGEQYF. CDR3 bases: TGCAGTGCTAGATGGTTCGGGTCAACCGGCGGGGAGCAGTACTTC.

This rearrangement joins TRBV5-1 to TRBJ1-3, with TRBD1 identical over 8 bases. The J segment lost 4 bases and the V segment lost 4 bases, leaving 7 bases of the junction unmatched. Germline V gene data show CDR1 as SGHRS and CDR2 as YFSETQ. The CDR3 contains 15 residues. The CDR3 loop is CASSPRTGTGNTIYF. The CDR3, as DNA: TGCGCCAGCAGCCCCCGGACAGGGACCGGAAACACCATATATTTT.

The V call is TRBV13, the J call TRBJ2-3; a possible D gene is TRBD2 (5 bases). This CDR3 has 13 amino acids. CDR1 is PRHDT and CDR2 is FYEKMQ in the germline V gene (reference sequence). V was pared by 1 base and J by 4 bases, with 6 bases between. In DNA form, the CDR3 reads TGTGCCAGCAGCTTAGTAGCGTCAGATACGCAGTATTTT. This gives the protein CASSLVASDTQYF. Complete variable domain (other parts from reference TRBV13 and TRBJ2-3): AAGVIQSPRHLIKEKRETATLKCYPIPRHDTVYWYQQGPGQDPQFLISFYEKMQSDKGSIPDRFSAQQFSDYHSELNMSSLELGDSALYFCASSLVASDTQYFGPGTRLTVL.

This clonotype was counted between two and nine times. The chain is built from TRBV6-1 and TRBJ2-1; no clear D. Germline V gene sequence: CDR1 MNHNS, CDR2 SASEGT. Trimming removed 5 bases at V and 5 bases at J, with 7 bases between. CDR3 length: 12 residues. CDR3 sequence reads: CASSPRNNEQFF. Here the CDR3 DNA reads TGTGCCAGCAGTCCGAGGAACAATGAGCAGTTCTTC.

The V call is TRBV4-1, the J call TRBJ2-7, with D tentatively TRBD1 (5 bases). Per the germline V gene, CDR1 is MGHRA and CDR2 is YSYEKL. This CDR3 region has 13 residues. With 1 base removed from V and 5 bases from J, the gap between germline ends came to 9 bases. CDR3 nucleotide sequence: TGCGCCAGCAGCCAAGCCAGGGATCACGAGCAGTACTTC. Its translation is CASSQARDHEQYF.

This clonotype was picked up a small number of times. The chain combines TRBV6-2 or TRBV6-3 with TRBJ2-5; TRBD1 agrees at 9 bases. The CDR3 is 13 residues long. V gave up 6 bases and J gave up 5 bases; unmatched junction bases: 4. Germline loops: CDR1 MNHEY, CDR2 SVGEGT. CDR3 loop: CASSRDRDETQYF. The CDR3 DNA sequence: TGTGCCAGCAGCCGGGACAGGGACGAGACCCAGTACTTC.

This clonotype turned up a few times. The CDR3 region is CASSPGSGGFGEQFF. In nucleotides, the CDR3 is TGTGCCAGCAGCCCTGGGAGCGGGGGCTTTGGTGAGCAGTTCTTC. The J gene is TRBJ2-1, the V gene TRBV5-4; TRBD2 agrees at 8 bases. Germline V gives CDR1 SGHNT, CDR2 YYREEE (reference sequence). This CDR3 region has 15 residues. V was clipped by 4 bases and J by 9 bases; unmatched bases: 12.

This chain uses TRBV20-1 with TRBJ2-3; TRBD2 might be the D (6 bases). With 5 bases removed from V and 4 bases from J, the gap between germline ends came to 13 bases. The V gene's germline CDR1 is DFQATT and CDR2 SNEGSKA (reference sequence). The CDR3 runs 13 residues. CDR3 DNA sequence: TGCAGTGCTTTATCCGGGACTCCAGATACGCAGTATTTT. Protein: CSALSGTPDTQYF.

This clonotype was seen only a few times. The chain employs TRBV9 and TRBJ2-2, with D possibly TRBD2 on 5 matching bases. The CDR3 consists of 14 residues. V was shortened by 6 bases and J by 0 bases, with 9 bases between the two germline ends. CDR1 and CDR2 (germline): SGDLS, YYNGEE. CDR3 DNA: TGTGCCAGCATGTCGGGAACGAACACCGGGGAGCTGTTTTTT. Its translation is CASMSGTNTGELFF.

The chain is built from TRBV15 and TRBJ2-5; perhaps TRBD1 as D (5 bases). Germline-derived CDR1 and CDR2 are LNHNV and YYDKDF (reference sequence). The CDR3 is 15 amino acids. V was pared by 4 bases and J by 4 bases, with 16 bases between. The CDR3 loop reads CATSKTQGFGETQYF. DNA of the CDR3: TGTGCCACCAGCAAAACGCAGGGTTTCGGAGAGACCCAGTACTTC.